A single sample gave rise to the 20 T cell receptor beta chains below, sequenced in a study of patients and donors after allogeneic stem cell transplantation. TCRdb re-analysed the RT-PCR reads in MiXCR, keeping a single row per CDR3 protein. The repertoire consists of about 410,000 distinct CDR3 sequences, with around 16% occurring once and the leading ten covering about 7%. The specimen sequenced was blood, either unsorted or a sorted T cell fraction (not recorded which). The receptors originated from a human donor who was either an allogeneic HSCT recipient or a stem cell or donor lymphocyte infusion donor (not recorded which). It is not recorded whose cells these are; they may come from a transplant donor.

This clonotype has only a few counts. The J gene is TRBJ1-6, the V gene TRBV6-5; unclear D gene. Germline assignment: CDR1 MNHEY and CDR2 SVGAGI. This CDR3 comprises 13 residues. V gave up 2 bases and J gave up 5 bases, with 4 bases separating them. CDR3 loop: CASSYRNNSPLHF. The CDR3 nucleotides read TGTGCCAGCAGTTACAGGAATAATTCACCCCTCCACTTT.

This chain links TRBV20-1 with TRBJ1-6, with 10 bases aligning to TRBD1. The CDR3 spans 17 residues. The V and J ends lost 0 bases and 8 bases, in that order; junction bases with no gene match: 10. Germline CDR1 is DFQATT and CDR2 is SNEGSKA (reference sequence). In DNA form, the CDR3 reads TGCAGTGCTAGAGATTGGGACGCCGGGACAGGGGATTCACCCCTCCACTTT. The encoded protein is CSARDWDAGTGDSPLHF.

The J gene is TRBJ1-4, the V gene TRBV27; 9 bases align to TRBD1. J lost 8 bases, V lost 5 bases, and 21 bases had no gene match. Germline values: CDR1 MNHEY, CDR2 SMNVEV (reference sequence). This CDR3 region has 19 residues. The CDR3 coding sequence is TGTGCCAGCAGTCCCATCCATTTCCCCCTGGACAGGGGAGTGGAAAAACTGTTTTTT. It yields the protein CASSPIHFPLDRGVEKLFF.

The chain recombines TRBV15 with TRBJ1-2; 9 bases fit TRBD1. Unmatched junction bases numbered 6, after V lost 7 bases and J lost 0 bases. CDR1 and CDR2 from the germline V gene are LNHNV and YYDKDF (reference sequence). The CDR3 is 15 residues long. The CDR3 protein is CATIKRTGANYGYTF. CDR3 DNA: TGTGCCACCATCAAAAGGACAGGGGCTAACTATGGCTACACCTTC.

This clonotype was counted between two and nine times. This rearrangement joins TRBV7-9 to TRBJ2-7; 7 bases align to TRBD2. CDR3 size: 15 residues. The germline V gene encodes CDR1 SEHNR and CDR2 FQNEAQ (reference sequence). Trimming took 5 bases from V and 5 from J; bases not matched to a gene: 12. This CDR3 is CASSHVRGRSDEQYF. CDR3 in DNA: TGTGCCAGCAGCCACGTGCGGGGGAGGTCGGACGAGCAGTACTTC.

This clonotype was seen ten or more times. The CDR3 DNA reads TGTGCCAGCAGGCTCCGCGGTGAGCAGTTCTTC. Translated: CASRLRGEQFF. This sequence joins TRBV12-3 or TRBV12-4 and TRBJ2-1; D is ambiguous. The CDR3 covers 11 residues. The V gene lost 6 bases and the J gene lost 9 bases, with 9 bases spanning the gap.

This clonotype was seen a few times. The chain employs TRBV7-6 and TRBJ1-3; weak D call: TRBD1 (5 bases). Trimming took 6 bases from V and 4 from J, leaving 16 bases between them. The germline V gene has CDR1 SGHVS and CDR2 FNYEAQ. The CDR3 is 15 residues long. This CDR3 reads CASRRDPQGGNTIYF. As DNA, the CDR3 is TGTGCCAGCAGGCGAGACCCCCAGGGAGGAAACACCATATATTTT.

V is TRBV20-1 and J is TRBJ2-3; D may be TRBD1 (5 bases). Looked up from germline, CDR1 is DFQATT and CDR2 is SNEGSKA (reference sequence). V lost 3 bases and J lost 4, with 14 bases in between. The CDR3 is 14 residues long. The DNA for the CDR3 is TGCAGTGCTAGCCTCCTGGGCAGGGCAGATACGCAGTATTTT. Its protein is CSASLLGRADTQYF.

The chain has TRBV7-3 and TRBJ2-7, with 11 bases identical to TRBD1. The CDR3 has 15 amino acids. The V gene's germline CDR1 is SGHTA and CDR2 FQGTGA. V trimming: 0 bases; J trimming: 4 bases; junction bases outside the gene matches: 2. The CDR3 here is CASSLTGTGGYEQYF. Written as DNA, the CDR3 is TGTGCCAGCAGCTTAACTGGGACAGGGGGGTACGAGCAGTACTTC.

This clonotype was seen only a few times. The V and J genes are TRBV12-3 or TRBV12-4 and TRBJ1-4, with D maybe TRBD1 (5 bases). Trimming pared 6 bases from V and 14 bases from J, leaving 16 bases between. The CDR3 consists of 12 residues. In DNA form, the CDR3 reads TGTGCCAGCAGCCACTCCCGGACAAGGCTGTTTTTT. Translated, it gives CASSHSRTRLFF.

V and J are TRBV10-3 and TRBJ1-6; D is unclear. Per germline, CDR1 ENHRY and CDR2 SYGVKD. The V end lost 2 bases, the J end lost 7 bases, and 9 bases lay between the germline ends. The CDR3 totals 14 residues. For the CDR3, the DNA is TGTGCCATCAGTGAGACAGAAAAGAATTCACCCCTCCACTTT. This encodes CAISETEKNSPLHF.

The V and J genes are TRBV4-3 and TRBJ1-2; perhaps TRBD1 as D (6 bases). V lost 0 bases to trimming and J lost 8 bases, with 10 bases between them. Germline V gene lookup returns CDR1 LGHNA and CDR2 YSLEER. The CDR3 has 13 residues. CDR3 loop: CASSQDRGSGYTF. The CDR3 DNA sequence: TGCGCCAGCAGCCAAGACAGGGGATCCGGCTACACCTTC.

The table lists this clonotype with many counts. The genes are TRBV3-1 and TRBJ2-2; D gene unclear. Deletions cut 3 bases from V and 6 bases from J, with 8 bases between. This CDR3 comprises 13 residues. Germline values: CDR1 LGHDT, CDR2 YNNKEL (reference sequence). The CDR3 is CASSQTTPGELFF. For the CDR3, the DNA is TGTGCCAGCAGCCAGACGACCCCCGGGGAGCTGTTTTTT.

This clonotype has ten or more counts. The rearrangement joins TRBV5-6 to TRBJ1-1; D is unresolved. From germline, CDR1 is SGHDT and CDR2 YYEEEE. The CDR3 is made up of 15 amino acids. V was clipped by 0 bases and J by 4 bases, with 13 bases between them. CDR3 sequence reads: CASSLDVGGRTEAFF. In nucleotides, the CDR3 is TGTGCCAGCAGCTTGGATGTGGGCGGGCGCACTGAAGCTTTCTTT.

This chain connects TRBV27 to TRBJ2-3; TRBD1 matches at 7 bases. Germline assignment: CDR1 MNHEY and CDR2 SMNVEV (reference sequence). Trimming cost V 7 bases and J 2 bases; bases outside gene matches: 3. This CDR3 is built from 13 residues. CDR3 DNA sequence: TGTGCCAGCACAGGGGGAGACACAGATACGCAGTATTTT. Encoded protein: CASTGGDTDTQYF.

The chain has TRBV19 and TRBJ2-6; the D is unclear. With 2 bases removed from V and 1 base from J, the gap between germline ends came to 0 bases. The CDR3 is made up of 13 amino acids. In germline, CDR1 is LNHDA, CDR2 SQIVND (reference sequence). The CDR3 sequence is CASSISGANVLTF. The DNA for the CDR3 is TGTGCCAGTAGTATATCTGGGGCCAACGTCCTGACTTTC.

This chain links TRBV20-1 with TRBJ2-7; D uncertain. The CDR3 runs 14 residues. Germline CDR1 is DFQATT and CDR2 is SNEGSKA (reference sequence). V was shortened by 2 bases and J by 3 bases, with 14 bases between the two germline ends. The CDR3 here is CSARPRWPLYEQYF. As DNA, the CDR3 is TGCAGTGCTAGACCCAGGTGGCCCCTCTACGAGCAGTACTTC.

This clonotype was seen a few times. The chain carries TRBV18 and TRBJ2-7, with TRBD1 as a possible D gene (6 bases). CDR3 length equals 14 residues. The germline V gene encodes CDR1 KGHSH and CDR2 LQKENI. V shed 3 bases and J shed 1 base, with 10 bases lying between them. The CDR3: CASSPDRLSYEQYF. DNA for the CDR3: TGTGCCAGCTCACCCGACAGGTTATCCTACGAGCAGTACTTC.

This clonotype has at least ten counts. The rearrangement uses TRBV4-2 and TRBJ2-2, with 10 bases fitting TRBD2. V dropped 0 bases and J dropped 7; count of bases not matched to a gene: 11. The CDR3 extends over 18 amino acids. The V gene's germline CDR1 is LGHNA and CDR2 YNFKEQ. In nucleotides, the CDR3 is TGTGCCAGCAGCCAAGATCAGCAACTAGCGGGACTCAGCGGGGAGCTGTTTTTT. It yields the protein CASSQDQQLAGLSGELFF.

This chain uses TRBV5-1 with TRBJ1-6; 8 bases fit TRBD1. Germline V gene sequence: CDR1 SGHRS, CDR2 YFSETQ. The length of the CDR3 is 16 residues. The trim removed 0 bases at V and 4 bases at J, leaving 3 bases unmatched. The CDR3: CASSLDRGRYNSPLHF. For the CDR3, the DNA is TGCGCCAGCAGCTTGGACAGGGGGAGGTATAATTCACCCCTCCACTTT. The variable domain in full, with the rest retrieved from reference TRBV5-1 and TRBJ1-6, is KAGVTQTPRYLIKTRGQQVTLSCSPISGHRSVSWYQQTPGQGLQFLFEYFSETQRNKGNFPGRFSGRQFSNSRSEMNVSTLELGDSALYLCASSLDRGRYNSPLHFGNGTRLTVT.